The clone carrying this T cell receptor beta chain was seen once. Method: immunoSEQ multiplex PCR; TCRdb's copy keeps in-frame clones and lacks some. The table has about 59,000 clones, 75% to 85% seen once. The source of the sample is a study of blood T cell repertoires in COVID-19. Study as a whole: The samples span acute and convalescent COVID-19 from the United States, Italy and Spain. Sample material is recorded as cDNA or gDNA derived from T cells, B-cell-depleted T cells, or PBMCs.

CDR3 length: 14 residues. Germline values: CDR1 LGHDT, CDR2 YNNKEL (reference sequence). V lost 4 bases to trimming and J lost 1 base, with 10 bases between them. The source material was peripheral blood. This receptor was obtained from a man aged 55 to 70 with acute or convalescent COVID-19. The chain links TRBV3-1 (or the pseudogene TRBV3-2) to TRBJ2-5, with a tentative D call TRBD1 (5 bases). CDR3 region: CASSRWGRQETQYF. In DNA form, the CDR3 reads TGTGCCAGCAGCCGGTGGGGCCGCCAAGAGACCCAGTACTTC.